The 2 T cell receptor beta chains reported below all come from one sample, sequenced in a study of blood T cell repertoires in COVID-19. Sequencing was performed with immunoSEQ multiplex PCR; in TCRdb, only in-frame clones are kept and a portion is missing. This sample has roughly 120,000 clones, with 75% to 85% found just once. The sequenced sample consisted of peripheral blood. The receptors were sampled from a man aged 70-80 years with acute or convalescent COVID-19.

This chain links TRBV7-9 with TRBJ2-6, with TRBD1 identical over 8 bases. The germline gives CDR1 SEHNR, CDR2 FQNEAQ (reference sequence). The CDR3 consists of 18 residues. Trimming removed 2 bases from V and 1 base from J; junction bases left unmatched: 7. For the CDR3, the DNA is TGTGCCAGCAGCTTACAGGGCAGGGGGCTTTCTGGGGCCAACGTCCTGACTTTC. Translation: CASSLQGRGLSGANVLTF.

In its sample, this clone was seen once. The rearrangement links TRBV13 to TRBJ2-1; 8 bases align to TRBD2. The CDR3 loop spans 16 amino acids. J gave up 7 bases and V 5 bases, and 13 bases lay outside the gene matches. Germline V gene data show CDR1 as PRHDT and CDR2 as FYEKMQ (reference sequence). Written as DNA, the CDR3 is TGTGCCAGCAGCCCGGGTAGCGGGAAAGGCGGTAATGAGCAGTTCTTC. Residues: CASSPGSGKGGNEQFF.